This TCR beta chain was sequenced in a study of blood T cell repertoires in COVID-19. Study overall: The United States, Italy and Spain supplied acute and convalescent COVID-19 samples. Sample material is recorded as cDNA or gDNA derived from T cells, B-cell-depleted T cells, or PBMCs.

Source study methods: Estimation of nucleated cell counts relied on the amplification of reference gene primers. Using immunoSEQ multiplex PCR, the repertoire was profiled, and TCRdb retains in-frame clones only, with some absent. V and J calls and clone size follow that table, whereas D and trimming were derived from the DNA. This table holds about 380,000 clones, roughly 90% found once. The TCR sequence derives from a middle-aged man with acute or convalescent COVID-19. Sequenced input: peripheral blood.

Here the CDR3 reads CASSGTSGNYEQYF. The CDR3 bases are TGTGCCAGCAGCGGGACTAGCGGAAACTACGAGCAGTACTTC. J is TRBJ2-7 and V is TRBV25-1, with 11 bases fitting TRBD2. Per the germline V gene, CDR1 is MGHDK and CDR2 is SYGVNS. Unmatched junction bases numbered 4, after V lost 6 bases and J lost 3 bases. The CDR3 covers 14 residues.